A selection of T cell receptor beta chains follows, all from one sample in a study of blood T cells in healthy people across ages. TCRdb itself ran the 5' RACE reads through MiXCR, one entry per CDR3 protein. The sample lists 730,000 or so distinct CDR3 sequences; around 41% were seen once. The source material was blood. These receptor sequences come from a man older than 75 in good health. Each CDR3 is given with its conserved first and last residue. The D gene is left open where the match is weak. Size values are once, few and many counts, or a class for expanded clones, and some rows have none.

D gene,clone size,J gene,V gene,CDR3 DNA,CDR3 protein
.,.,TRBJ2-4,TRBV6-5,TGTGCCAGCAGTAAAGCCGGGACAGCCAAAAACATTCAGTACTTC,CASSKAGTAKNIQYF
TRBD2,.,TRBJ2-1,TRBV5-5,TGTGCCAGCAGCTCTCTAGCGGGAGGGCATTCATTAAATGAGCAGTTCTTC,CASSSLAGGHSLNEQFF
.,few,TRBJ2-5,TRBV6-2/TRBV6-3,TGTGCCAGCAGTTACTCGAGTAAACAAGAGACCCAGTACTTC,CASSYSSKQETQYF
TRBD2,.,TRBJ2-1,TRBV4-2,TGTGCCAGCAGCCAAGACAGCGGGGGGACACGCAATGAGCAGTTCTTC,CASSQDSGGTRNEQFF
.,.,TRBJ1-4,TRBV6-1,TGTGCCAGCAGTGAAATGGCTAATGAAAAACTGTTTTTT,CASSEMANEKLFF
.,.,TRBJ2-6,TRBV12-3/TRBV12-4,TGTGCCAGCAGACCCTCCGGGGCCTTCCCTGGGGCCAACGTCCTGACTTTC,CASRPSGAFPGANVLTF
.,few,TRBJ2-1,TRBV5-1,TGCGCCAGCGCCCTCACCCACCGGACTAACAATGAGCAGTTCTTC,CASALTHRTNNEQFF
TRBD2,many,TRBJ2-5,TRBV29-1,TGCAGCGTCAGGACTAGCGGGAGGGCCAGGGTTCAAGAGACCCAGTACTTC,CSVRTSGRARVQETQYF
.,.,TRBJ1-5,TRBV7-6,TGTGCCAGCAGCACAGAGGTTGGCCAGCCCCAGCATTTT,CASSTEVGQPQHF
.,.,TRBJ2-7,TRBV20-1,TGCAGTGCCCCTGGTGGCTCCTACGAGCAGTACTTC,CSAPGGSYEQYF
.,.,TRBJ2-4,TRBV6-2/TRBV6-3,TGTGCCAGCAGGCGGGACGCCTACAATGAGCAGTACTTC,CASRRDAYNEQYF
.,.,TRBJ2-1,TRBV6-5,TGTGCCAGCAGCCTAACAGGGAGGGCCTACAATGAGCAGTTCTTC,CASSLTGRAYNEQFF
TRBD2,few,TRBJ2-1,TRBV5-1,TGCGCCAGCAGCTTGTCCGGGACTAGCGGGAGAAACGACAATGAGCAGTTCTTC,CASSLSGTSGRNDNEQFF
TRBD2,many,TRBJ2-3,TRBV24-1,TGTGCCACCAGTGACAGCGGGGGGGCGGATACGCAGTATTTT,CATSDSGGADTQYF
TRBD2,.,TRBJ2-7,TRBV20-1,TGCAGTGCTCGGACTAGCGGGGGGTTGAACGAGCAGTACTTC,CSARTSGGLNEQYF
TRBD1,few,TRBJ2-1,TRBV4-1,TGCGCCAGCAGCCAGGGACAGATAATCGGCTCCTACAATGAGCAGTTCTTC,CASSQGQIIGSYNEQFF
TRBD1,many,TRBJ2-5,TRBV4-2,TGTGCCAGCAGCCAGGGAACGGGACAGGGGCGTCAAGAGACCCAGTACTTC,CASSQGTGQGRQETQYF
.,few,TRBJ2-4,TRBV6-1,TGTGCCACCCAGCTCGGAGGGGACTTAAACATTCAGTACTTC,CATQLGGDLNIQYF
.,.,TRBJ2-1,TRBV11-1,TGTGCCAGCAGCGGCGACAGGACTCGAGGGAGGGAGTTCTTC,CASSGDRTRGREFF
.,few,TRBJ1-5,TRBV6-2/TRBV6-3,TGTGCCACCGGTTATAGCAATCAGCCCCAGCATTTT,CATGYSNQPQHF
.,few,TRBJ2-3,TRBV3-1,TGTGCCAGCAGCCAAAATTTTGTTAGCGTGGATACGCAGTATTTT,CASSQNFVSVDTQYF
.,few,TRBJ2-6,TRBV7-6,TGTGCCAGCAGCTTATTACCAGGGTTCTCTGGGGCCAACGTCCTGACTTTC,CASSLLPGFSGANVLTF
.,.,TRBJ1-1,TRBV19,TGTGCCAGTAATCAGGGTAGCACTGAAGCTTTCTTT,CASNQGSTEAFF
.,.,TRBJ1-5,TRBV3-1,TGTGCCAGCAGCCCGGATTCCGGGGTCCGCCGGCCCCAGCATTTT,CASSPDSGVRRPQHF
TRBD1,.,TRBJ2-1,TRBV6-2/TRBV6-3,TGTGCCAGCAGGATGACAGGGGGCCGGGGGCATGAGCAGTTCTTC,CASRMTGGRGHEQFF
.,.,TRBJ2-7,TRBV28,TGTGCCAGCAGTTTGTCCACCGGGAGTATGTACGAGCAGTACTTC,CASSLSTGSMYEQYF
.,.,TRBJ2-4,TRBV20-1,TGCAGTGCTTCCCTGGGCGGGCTCAAAAACATTCAGTACTTC,CSASLGGLKNIQYF
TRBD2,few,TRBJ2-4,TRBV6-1,TGTGCCAGCAGTGAGGCGGGGGAGAGGGCCAAAAACATTCAGTACTTC,CASSEAGERAKNIQYF
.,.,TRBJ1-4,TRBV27,TGTGCCAGCAGTAAAAGCAAAAGGGGAACTAATGAAAAACTGTTTTTT,CASSKSKRGTNEKLFF
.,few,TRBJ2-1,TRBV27,TGTGCCAGCAGTTTACATAGCCGGCAGCCCTACAATGAGCAGTTCTTC,CASSLHSRQPYNEQFF
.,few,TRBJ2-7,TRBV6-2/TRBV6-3,TGTGCCAGCAGTTACTCGTCGCTAGCTGGCGAGCAGTACTTC,CASSYSSLAGEQYF
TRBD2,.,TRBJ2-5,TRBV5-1,TGCGCCAGCAGCTTGGCCGGGGCTAGCGGGGGCGAAGAGACCCAGTACTTC,CASSLAGASGGEETQYF
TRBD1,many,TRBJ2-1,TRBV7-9,TGTGCCAGCAGCTCCCAATGGACAGGGTTTAATGAGCAGTTCTTC,CASSSQWTGFNEQFF
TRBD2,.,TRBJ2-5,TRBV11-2,TGTGCCAGCAGCAAAGTAGCGGGAGGTGGGGAGACCCAGTACTTC,CASSKVAGGGETQYF
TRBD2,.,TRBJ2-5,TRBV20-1,TGCAGTGCTAGAGATTTAGCGGGGCTCCAAGAGACCCAGTACTTC,CSARDLAGLQETQYF
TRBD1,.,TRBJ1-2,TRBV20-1,TGCAGTGCTAAGGGGACAGGGCCTTATGGCTACACCTTC,CSAKGTGPYGYTF
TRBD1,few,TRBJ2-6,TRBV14,TGTGCCAGCAGCCTATTTCAACTCAGGGGGCGCATCCCTGGGGCCAACGTCCTGACTTTC,CASSLFQLRGRIPGANVLTF
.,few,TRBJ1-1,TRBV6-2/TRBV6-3,TGTGCCAGCAGCAACGGGAACACTGAAGCTTTCTTT,CASSNGNTEAFF